Below, one TCR beta chain is given with its context. The V end was cut by 0 bases, the J end by 0 bases, with 4 bases between. The CDR3 totals 14 residues. Germline V gene sequence: CDR1 SGHTS, CDR2 YDEGEE. This sample is part of a study of blood T cell repertoires in COVID-19. Generated by immunoSEQ multiplex PCR, the TCRdb table keeps only in-frame clones and is missing some. The sample lists about 90,000 clones, around 85% occurring once. The sequence was collected from a woman aged 65 to 85 with active or convalescent COVID-19. The gene calls are TRBV5-8 and TRBJ2-4; D remains unclear. Input material: peripheral blood. The CDR3 sequence is CASSLAGAKNIQYF. The DNA of the CDR3 is TGTGCCAGCAGCTTGGCGGGAGCCAAAAACATTCAGTACTTC.